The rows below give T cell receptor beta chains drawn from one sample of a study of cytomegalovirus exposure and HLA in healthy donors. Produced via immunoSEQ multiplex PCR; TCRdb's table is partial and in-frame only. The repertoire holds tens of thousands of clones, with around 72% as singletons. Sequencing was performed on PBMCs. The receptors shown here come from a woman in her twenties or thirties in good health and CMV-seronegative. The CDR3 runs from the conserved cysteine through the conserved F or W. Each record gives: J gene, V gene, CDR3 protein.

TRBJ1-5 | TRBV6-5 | CASRQGAEQPQHF
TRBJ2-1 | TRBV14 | CASSQSRGKLYNEQFF
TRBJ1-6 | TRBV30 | CAWSARVEGDSPLHF
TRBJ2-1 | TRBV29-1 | CSVEAAGVGDEQFF
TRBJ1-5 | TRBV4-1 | CASSQEIAGTDYSNQPQHF
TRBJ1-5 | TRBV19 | CASRTGIYQPQHF
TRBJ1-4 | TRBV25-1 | CASSAIPQGRGNEKLFF
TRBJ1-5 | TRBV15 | CATSSQANNQPQHF
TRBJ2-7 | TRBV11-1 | CASSFAGVNYEQYF
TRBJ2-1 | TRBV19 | CAASTSGGANEQFF
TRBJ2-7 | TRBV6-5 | CASTQLAGSYEQYF
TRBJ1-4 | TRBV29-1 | CSVSQEKLFF
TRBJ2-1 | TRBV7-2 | CASSLSAVAIREQFF
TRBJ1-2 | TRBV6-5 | CASSVDSPFYGYTF
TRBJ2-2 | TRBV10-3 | CAISGQDRNTGELFF
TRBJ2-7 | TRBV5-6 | CASSSPGVGSEQYF
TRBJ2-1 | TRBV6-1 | CASRTSGRNEQFF
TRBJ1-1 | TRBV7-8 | CASSLEGGSGAEAFF
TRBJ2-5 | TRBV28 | CASRPPRRDARETQYF
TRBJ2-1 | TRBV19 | CASSMTSGSYNEQFF
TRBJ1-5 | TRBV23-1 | CASSQSLQINQPQHF
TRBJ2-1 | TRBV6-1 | CASSARGTSGSLGQFF
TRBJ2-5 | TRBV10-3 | CAIQQTKQETQYF
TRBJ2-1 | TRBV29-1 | CSVDSWGVHEQFF